This T cell receptor (beta chain) comes out of a study of PD-1 blockade in classical Hodgkin lymphoma. Study results and limitations: After ASCT, patients who started nivolumab under 1 year later were excluded. Reasons behind the repertoire differences stay unclear, perhaps disease activity or earlier therapy. Lower baseline TCR diversity was reported for newly diagnosed patients than for healthy donors.

CDR1 and CDR2 (germline): MNHEY, SVGAGI. The CDR3 totals 15 residues. The ends were cut back, 0 bases at V and 0 bases at J, with 6 bases in the middle. Each patient's relapse followed autologous stem cell transplantation, and brentuximab vedotin exposure varied. Measured with immunoSEQ multiplex PCR; TCRdb has only the in-frame clones, and not every one. The sample includes 22,000 or so clones, around 77% seen only once; the top ten take roughly a sixth. As regards this clone: What it binds is not known.

The chain employs TRBV6-5 and TRBJ2-4; D assignment may be TRBD1 or TRBD2 (5 bases each). The receptor was isolated from a human donor with classical Hodgkin lymphoma. The sample was peripheral blood mononuclear cells (PBMCs), taken before the second cycle of nivolumab. The CDR3 protein is CASSYSRGAKNIQYF. The CDR3 DNA reads as TGTGCCAGCAGTTACTCGAGGGGAGCCAAAAACATTCAGTACTTC.